These T cell receptor beta chains were read from a single sample in a study of STAT5B mutations in CD4+ large granular lymphocyte leukemia. Profiled with immunoSEQ multiplex PCR; TCRdb holds only in-frame clones, not every one. The sample contains fewer than 50,000 clones, more than 60% of which appear only once. The sequenced material came from CD4+ T cells from blood buffy coats. These receptors came from a human donor in good health. Each CDR3 is given with its conserved first and last residue. D genes are given only for firm matches. Rows give clone size only sometimes, using once, few, many, or a class for an expanded clone.

j_call	d_call	v_call	clone_size	cdr3_aa	cdr3_nt
TRBJ2-7	.	TRBV7-2	.	CASSLVGGASFDQYF	TGTGCCAGCAGCCTAGTGGGGGGGGCGAGTTTCGATCAGTACTTC
TRBJ2-7	TRBD2	TRBV6-5	.	CASSYSLAGAYEQYF	TGTGCCAGCAGTTACTCGCTAGCGGGGGCCTACGAGCAGTACTTC
TRBJ2-5	.	TRBV29-1	.	CSASDQETQYF	TGCAGCGCTTCCGACCAAGAGACCCAGTACTTC
TRBJ2-7	TRBD2	TRBV6-6	.	CASSYSTGGPHEQYF	TGTGCCAGCAGTTACTCGACGGGGGGGCCCCACGAGCAGTACTTC
TRBJ2-7	.	TRBV18	few	CASSPRQQPPEQYF	TGTGCCAGCTCACCACGTCAACAGCCTCCCGAGCAGTACTTC
TRBJ1-5	TRBD1	TRBV18	.	CASSRTGGSNQPQHF	TGTGCCAGCTCTCGTACAGGGGGCAGCAATCAGCCCCAGCATTTT
TRBJ2-5	.	TRBV6-1	.	CASSERGETQYF	TGTGCCAGCAGTGAACGGGGTGAGACCCAGTACTTC
TRBJ1-3	.	TRBV19	few	CASSMGMASGNTIYF	TGTGCCAGTAGTATGGGGATGGCGTCTGGAAACACCATATATTTT
TRBJ1-1	.	TRBV5-1	few	CASSLSTATTEAFF	TGCGCCAGCAGCTTGTCTACAGCCACCACTGAAGCTTTCTTT
TRBJ1-2	.	TRBV7-8	.	CASSLGTPGGISYGYTF	TGTGCCAGCAGCCTCGGGACACCGGGTGGAATATCCTATGGCTACACCTTC
TRBJ2-5	.	TRBV7-9	.	CASSSGQYRETQYF	TGTGCCAGCAGCTCCGGACAGTATAGGGAGACCCAGTACTTC
TRBJ2-3	.	TRBV13	.	CASSSPEGGVTDTQYF	TGTGCCAGCAGCTCTCCGGAAGGGGGGGTCACAGATACGCAGTATTTT
TRBJ2-5	.	TRBV30	.	CAWGPRRGETQYF	TGTGCCTGGGGGCCCCGGAGGGGGGAGACCCAGTACTTC
TRBJ2-3	.	TRBV7-7	.	CASSLVEGGTQYF	TGTGCTAGCAGCTTAGTGGAGGGGGGTACGCAGTATTTT
TRBJ1-4	.	TRBV6-5	.	CASSRQSSRHEKLFF	TGTGCCAGCAGTAGACAGTCATCAAGACATGAAAAGCTGTTTTTT
TRBJ2-3	.	TRBV6-1	.	CASSEVGDLGTQYF	TGTGCCAGCAGTGAAGTTGGGGACTTGGGTACGCAGTATTTT
TRBJ2-3	.	TRBV7-9	.	CASSPGHGGANTDTQYF	TGTGCCAGCAGCCCAGGGCATGGGGGGGCTAACACAGATACGCAGTATTTT
TRBJ1-1	.	TRBV27	.	CASRYRANTEAFF	TGTGCCAGCAGATACAGGGCAAACACTGAAGCTTTCTTT
TRBJ2-7	.	TRBV10-3	.	CAISEATFEDSYEQYF	TGTGCCATCAGCGAGGCTACATTTGAGGACTCCTACGAGCAGTACTTC
TRBJ1-5	.	TRBV6-5	.	CASSPQEWSNQPQHF	TGTGCCAGCAGTCCACAGGAATGGAGCAATCAGCCCCAGCATTTT
TRBJ1-1	.	TRBV6-5	.	CASSYDLAVNTEAFF	TGTGCCAGCAGTTACGACCTTGCGGTGAACACTGAAGCTTTCTTT
TRBJ2-7	.	TRBV5-4	.	CASSLLQGSYEQYF	TGTGCCAGCAGCTTGCTGCAGGGGTCTTACGAGCAGTACTTC
TRBJ1-1	.	TRBV7-3	.	CASSLTRQYEAFF	TGTGCCAGCAGCTTAACTCGCCAGTATGAAGCTTTCTTT
TRBJ1-3	TRBD1	TRBV7-8	once	CASSSDRVAGLAKSGNTIYF	TGTGCCAGCAGCTCGGACAGGGTAGCGGGGTTAGCCAAGTCCGGAAACACCATATATTTT
TRBJ1-5	.	TRBV18	.	CASSPGNSNQPQHF	TGTGCCAGCTCGCCAGGTAATAGCAATCAGCCCCAGCATTTT
TRBJ2-2	.	TRBV5-8	.	CASSLWNTGELFF	TGTGCCAGCAGCTTGTGGAACACCGGGGAGCTGTTTTTT
TRBJ1-4	.	TRBV10-3	once	CAISETPQEGEKLFF	TGTGCCATCAGTGAGACCCCACAGGAAGGTGAAAAACTGTTTTTT
TRBJ2-7	.	TRBV18	once	CASSPGTLGEQYF	TGTGCCAGCTCACCTGGGACCCTTGGAGAGCAGTACTTC
TRBJ2-7	.	TRBV21-1	.	CASRETGPLYEQYF	TGTGCCAGCAGGGAGACAGGCCCCCTCTACGAGCAGTACTTC
TRBJ2-6	.	TRBV13	.	CASSLKGIGANVLTF	TGTGCCAGCAGCTTAAAAGGGATTGGGGCCAACGTCCTGACTTTC
TRBJ1-3	.	TRBV5-4	.	CASSLVPTRGGNTIYF	TGTGCCAGCAGCTTGGTGCCAACCAGGGGTGGAAACACCATATATTTT
TRBJ2-2	.	TRBV10-3	.	CATRGRDTGELFF	TGTGCCACCCGAGGACGGGACACCGGGGAGCTGTTTTTT
TRBJ1-1	.	TRBV18	.	CASSPPSRQVMNTEAFF	TGTGCCAGCTCACCACCGTCGAGACAGGTCATGAACACTGAAGCTTTCTTT
TRBJ2-7	TRBD2	TRBV4-1	few	CASSQDGLAYEQYF	TGCGCCAGCAGCCAAGATGGACTAGCGTACGAGCAGTACTTC
TRBJ2-7	TRBD2	TRBV10-3	.	CAISRLAGGRDEQYF	TGTGCCATCAGTAGACTAGCGGGGGGGCGGGACGAGCAGTACTTC
TRBJ2-7	TRBD2	TRBV7-2	once	CASSFWEGRSYEQYF	TGTGCCAGCAGCTTTTGGGAGGGAAGAAGCTACGAGCAGTACTTC
TRBJ2-1	TRBD2	TRBV28	.	CASRSLLAGVYNEQFF	TGTGCCAGCAGAAGCCTACTAGCGGGGGTCTACAATGAGCAGTTCTTC
TRBJ1-2	TRBD1	TRBV18	.	CASSPLNDRGNGYTF	TGTGCCAGCTCACCACTAAACGACAGGGGCAATGGCTACACCTTC
TRBJ2-5	TRBD2	TRBV14	.	CASSPTSGKGRETQYF	TGTGCCAGCAGCCCAACTAGCGGGAAGGGGAGAGAGACCCAGTACTTC
TRBJ1-3	.	TRBV5-1	.	CASSSGPGTTLVSGNTIYF	TGCGCCAGCAGCTCAGGCCCTGGGACAACCTTAGTCTCTGGAAACACCATATATTTT
TRBJ2-1	TRBD1	TRBV29-1	.	CSAETGTGVNEQFF	TGCAGCGCCGAGACCGGGACAGGGGTAAATGAGCAGTTCTTC
TRBJ2-3	.	TRBV7-8	.	CASSYQGLGTDTQYF	TGTGCCAGCAGCTACCAGGGGCTCGGCACAGATACGCAGTATTTT
TRBJ2-1	.	TRBV5-4	.	CASSLAVSSYNEQFF	TGTGCCAGCAGCTTGGCGGTGAGCTCCTACAATGAGCAGTTCTTC
TRBJ2-5	.	TRBV2	.	CASSRDRQETQYF	TGTGCCAGCAGCCGGGATCGCCAAGAGACCCAGTACTTC
TRBJ2-7	.	TRBV7-9	.	CASSEYEQYF	TGTGCCAGCAGTGAATACGAGCAGTACTTC
TRBJ1-3	TRBD1	TRBV13	.	CASSPGGQGFSGNTIYF	TGTGCCAGCAGTCCGGGGGGACAGGGTTTCTCTGGAAACACCATATATTTT
TRBJ2-3	.	TRBV7-9	.	CASSFTAAADTQYF	TGTGCCAGCAGCTTTACAGCGGCGGCAGATACGCAGTATTTT
TRBJ2-1	TRBD1	TRBV6-6	once	CASSPRQGAQEREQFF	TGTGCCAGCAGTCCGAGACAGGGGGCGCAGGAACGTGAGCAGTTCTTC
TRBJ2-7	.	TRBV7-5	once	CARSKGPARGPPSSYEQYF	TGTGCCAGAAGTAAAGGTCCCGCCAGGGGGCCCCCAAGTTCCTACGAGCAGTACTTC
TRBJ1-2	.	TRBV21-1	.	CASSKILCPTGRGYGYTF	TGTGCCAGCAGCAAAATCCTTTGTCCGACAGGGAGGGGCTATGGCTACACCTTC
TRBJ1-4	.	TRBV14	.	CASSPNGGSVKLFF	TGTGCCAGCAGCCCTAATGGGGGGTCGGTAAAACTGTTTTTT
TRBJ2-5	.	TRBV7-2	.	CASSSVGSGIQETQYF	TGTGCCAGCAGCTCGGTGGGTAGCGGAATACAAGAGACCCAGTACTTC
TRBJ2-1	TRBD1	TRBV6-6	.	CASNDGDRTFF	TGTGCCAGCAACGATGGGGACAGGACGTTCTTC
TRBJ1-1	.	TRBV7-2	few	CASSSPGLMNTEAFF	TGTGCCAGCAGCTCACCGGGGCTTATGAACACTGAAGCTTTCTTT